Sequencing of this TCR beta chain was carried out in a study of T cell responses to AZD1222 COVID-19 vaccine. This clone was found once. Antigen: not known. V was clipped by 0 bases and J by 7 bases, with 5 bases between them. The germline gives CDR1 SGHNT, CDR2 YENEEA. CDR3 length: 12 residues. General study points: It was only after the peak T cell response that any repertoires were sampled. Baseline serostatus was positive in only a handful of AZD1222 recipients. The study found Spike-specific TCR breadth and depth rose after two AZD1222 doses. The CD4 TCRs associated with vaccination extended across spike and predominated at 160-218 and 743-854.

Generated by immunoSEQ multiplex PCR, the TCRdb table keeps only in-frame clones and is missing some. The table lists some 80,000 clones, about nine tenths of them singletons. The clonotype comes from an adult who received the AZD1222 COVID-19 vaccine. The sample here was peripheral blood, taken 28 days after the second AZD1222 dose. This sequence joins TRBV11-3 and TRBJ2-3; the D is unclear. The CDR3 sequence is CASSLDGYTQYF. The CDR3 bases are TGTGCCAGCAGCTTAGATGGGTATACGCAGTATTTT.